Listed below are T cell receptor beta chains from one sample, sequenced in a study of identical twins. MiXCR, run by TCRdb on the 5' RACE reads, gives a single entry per CDR3 protein. The repertoire includes 500,000 or so distinct CDR3 sequences, 13% to 15% of them detected once, and more than 0.8% sits in the top ten. The data were also submitted as part of a second study, on yellow fever vaccine responses in identical twins.

The sample was CD4+ T cells sorted from blood. Every receptor here comes from a woman younger than 30 in good health. CDR3s include the opening cysteine and the closing phenylalanine or tryptophan. D genes are given only for firm matches.

CDR3	J	D	V	length
CASSIRTDYEQYF	TRBJ2-7	NA	TRBV12-3/TRBV12-4	13
CASSSRRSPGVMNTEAFF	TRBJ1-1	NA	TRBV11-2	18
CSARPQNGGSEAFF	TRBJ1-1	NA	TRBV20-1	14
CASSWGTGNTGELFF	TRBJ2-2	NA	TRBV12-3/TRBV12-4	15
CAASGDRAPYEQYF	TRBJ2-7	TRBD2	TRBV10-2	14
CASSLKGQAAYEQYF	TRBJ2-7	TRBD1	TRBV12-3/TRBV12-4	15
CASSQEGVTQHF	TRBJ1-5	NA	TRBV7-2	12
CASSPTGFAGELFF	TRBJ2-2	TRBD1	TRBV7-3	14
CASSFRTSGRNYNEQFF	TRBJ2-1	TRBD2	TRBV12-3/TRBV12-4	17
CASSVVPGGSSYNEQFF	TRBJ2-1	NA	TRBV9	17
CASRPPGTSGNEQYF	TRBJ2-7	TRBD2	TRBV12-3/TRBV12-4	15
CASSVAASGMIGNEQFF	TRBJ2-1	TRBD2	TRBV9	17
CASSYYSESSYEQYF	TRBJ2-7	NA	TRBV5-1	15
CASSSGVAGDPGVLFF	TRBJ2-2	TRBD2	TRBV7-8	16
CASSQKGGANEQFF	TRBJ2-1	NA	TRBV11-2	14
CASSFKAGSPLGNEQFF	TRBJ2-1	NA	TRBV11-2	17
CASTLTGQGAGTGELFF	TRBJ2-2	TRBD1	TRBV6-2/TRBV6-3	17
CAWSVGDRGFYEQYF	TRBJ2-7	TRBD1	TRBV30	15
CASSSGPDLTYEQYF	TRBJ2-7	NA	TRBV9	15
CSARALRTGGDEQYF	TRBJ2-7	TRBD1	TRBV20-1	15
CASSLLTSGKTGNEQFF	TRBJ2-1	TRBD2	TRBV11-2	17
CASSEQGTLSGANVLTF	TRBJ2-6	TRBD1	TRBV6-1	17
CASSLGTGSAYEQYF	TRBJ2-7	TRBD1	TRBV5-1	15
CASSLSGASNEQYF	TRBJ2-7	NA	TRBV7-2	14
CSVAGGTSGRSDTQYF	TRBJ2-3	TRBD2	TRBV29-1	16
CASSLDSSTDTQYF	TRBJ2-3	NA	TRBV5-1	14
CASQTSVDTQYF	TRBJ2-3	TRBD2	TRBV6-6	12
CASSTLSQGSNSPLHF	TRBJ1-6	TRBD1	TRBV27	16
CASSLAGQGNEQFF	TRBJ2-1	TRBD1	TRBV5-1	14
CASSQGTESNYEQYF	TRBJ2-7	NA	TRBV3-1	15
CASSLAGEANEQFF	TRBJ2-1	TRBD2	TRBV2	14
CATSDPRVQETQYF	TRBJ2-5	NA	TRBV24-1	14
CSVEEGRTYGYTF	TRBJ1-2	NA	TRBV29-1	13
CATSDSGGGSRTDTQYF	TRBJ2-3	NA	TRBV24-1	17
CASSFTSGGEAFF	TRBJ1-1	NA	TRBV7-3	13
CATADSRDSYEQYF	TRBJ2-7	NA	TRBV24-1	14
CASNTGTGGETQYF	TRBJ2-5	TRBD1	TRBV7-9	14
CASSRSSGANVLTF	TRBJ2-6	NA	TRBV5-1	14
CAISREDYPVF	TRBJ2-1	NA	TRBV10-3	11
CASSYRGNNEQFF	TRBJ2-1	NA	TRBV6-6	13
CASADPGNTYEQYF	TRBJ2-7	NA	TRBV5-1	14
CASSLSGLNEQYF	TRBJ2-7	NA	TRBV12-3/TRBV12-4	13
CASSLARGEWRYEQYF	TRBJ2-7	NA	TRBV7-6	16
CASSQDYQVAPTDTQYF	TRBJ2-3	NA	TRBV4-3	17
CATSPAPLAGGTGFPGELFF	TRBJ2-2	TRBD2	TRBV15	20
CASKETNYGYTF	TRBJ1-2	NA	TRBV6-5	12
CASKVDSSTDTQYF	TRBJ2-3	NA	TRBV6-1	14
CASSSTGDSPLHF	TRBJ1-6	TRBD1	TRBV7-3	13
CSARASSNSPLHF	TRBJ1-6	NA	TRBV20-1	13
CASSLTGGDTEAFF	TRBJ1-1	NA	TRBV7-3	14
CSASGTKSSYEQYF	TRBJ2-7	NA	TRBV20-1	14